The 16 T cell receptor beta chains in this list originate from one sample, sequenced in a study of blood T cell repertoires in COVID-19. Sequencing was performed with immunoSEQ multiplex PCR; in TCRdb, only in-frame clones are kept and a portion is missing. Found here are fewer than 85,000 clones, around four fifths of them singletons; the top ten hold more than 15%. Sequenced input: peripheral blood. Receptors were obtained from a woman aged 60-70 years with acute or convalescent COVID-19.

The gene calls are TRBV5-1 and TRBJ2-5; perhaps TRBD1 as D (6 bases). The CDR3 runs to 13 residues. The germline V gene has CDR1 SGHRS and CDR2 YFSETQ. V was cut by 4 bases and J by 5 bases, with 12 bases left in between. CDR3 sequence: CASSPTGGETQYF. The CDR3 coding sequence is TGCGCCAGCAGCCCGACAGGTGGGGAGACCCAGTACTTC.

This clone was detected a few times. One end of the junction fails to match germline, which may point to a read error. The chain is built from TRBV5-1 and TRBJ2-1; TRBD1 aligns across 9 bases. The length of the CDR3 is 16 residues. In germline, CDR1 is SGHRS, CDR2 YFSETQ. The CDR3 here is CASGQGGQGSDNEQFF. CDR3 nucleotides: TGCGCCAGCGGACAAGGGGGACAGGGCTCCGACAATGAGCAGTTCTTC.

The V and J genes are TRBV18 and TRBJ1-4; TRBD1 aligns across 8 bases. Germline assignment: CDR1 KGHSH and CDR2 LQKENI. The CDR3 totals 13 residues. V was pared by 4 bases and J by 8 bases, with 3 bases of the junction left unmatched. The CDR3 protein is CASSQRTGEKLFF. Here the CDR3 DNA reads TGTGCCAGCTCACAACGGACAGGGGAAAAACTGTTTTTT.

The rearrangement links TRBV25-1 to TRBJ1-4; D may be TRBD1 (6 bases). CDR3 length: 16 amino acids. With 4 bases removed from V and 1 base from J, the gap between germline ends came to 13 bases. Germline V lookup: CDR1 MGHDK, CDR2 SYGVNS. For the CDR3, the DNA is TGTGCCAGCAGTGTTCCGAGAGGGGGAACTAATGAAAAACTGTTTTTT. Translated: CASSVPRGGTNEKLFF.

This chain's CDR3 is CASSLGASGGDTQYF. CDR3 nucleotide sequence: TGTGCCAGCAGCTTGGGGGCTAGCGGGGGAGATACGCAGTATTTT. The chain employs TRBV5-8 and TRBJ2-3; the match to TRBD2 covers 10 bases. Germline CDR1 is SGHTS and CDR2 is YDEGEE. V dropped 0 bases and J dropped 5; count of bases not matched to a gene: 3. CDR3 length equals 15 residues.

The chain links TRBV5-4 to TRBJ1-1; perhaps TRBD1 as D (5 bases). The CDR3 length is 15 residues. Trimming took off 0 bases at V and 3 bases at J, with 12 bases between the two ends. Germline V gives CDR1 SGHNT, CDR2 YYREEE (reference sequence). Here the CDR3 reads CASSLGRAGDTEAFF. CDR3 DNA sequence: TGTGCCAGCAGCTTGGGGCGAGCGGGGGACACTGAAGCTTTCTTT.

Notes on this clone: The junction and the germline gene differ at one end; a read error may be behind it. The chain recombines TRBV7-7 with TRBJ2-6, with D hard to call. The CDR3 is 18 residues long. CDR1 SSHAT and CDR2 FNYEAQ come from the germline V gene (reference sequence). The CDR3 DNA reads TGTGCTAGCAGCTTAGCTCCCCTAGTCGTGGCTGGGGCCAACGTCCTGACTTTC. Its translation is CASSLAPLVVAGANVLTF.

The chain recombines TRBV7-2 with TRBJ2-7; 11 nucleotides agree with TRBD2. Per the germline V gene, CDR1 is SGHTA and CDR2 is FQGNSA. Losses at the gene ends were 2 bases for V and 4 bases for J; bases not matched to a gene: 10. This CDR3 region has 17 residues. The CDR3 DNA reads as TGTGCCAGCAGCTTAAATAGCGGGAGGGCCCAAGTATACGAGCAGTACTTC. Encoded protein: CASSLNSGRAQVYEQYF.

This chain uses TRBV10-1 with TRBJ1-1, with D possibly matching TRBD1 (5 bases). V lost 4 bases and J lost 4, with 10 bases in between. The CDR3 is 13 amino acids. The V gene's germline CDR1 is WNHNN and CDR2 SYGVQD (reference sequence). The CDR3, as DNA: TGCGCCAGCAGTGCGGGGGGGGGCACTGAAGCTTTCTTT. Translating gives CASSAGGGTEAFF.

The rearrangement links TRBV9 to TRBJ2-1, with D perhaps matching TRBD1 (5 bases). Germline values: CDR1 SGDLS, CDR2 YYNGEE. The CDR3 is 13 residues long. Trimming removed 4 bases from V and 6 bases from J, with 11 bases in between. The CDR3 sequence: CASSTRQFNEQFF. CDR3 coding DNA: TGTGCCAGCAGCACCAGACAGTTCAATGAGCAGTTCTTC.

The chain joins TRBV28 to TRBJ1-1; 8 nucleotides match TRBD1. CDR1 is MDHEN and CDR2 is SYDVKM in the germline V gene. V gave up 4 bases and J gave up 4 bases; unmatched junction bases: 14. The CDR3 is 17 residues long. CDR3 DNA: TGTGCCAGCAGTTCGGGACAGGTTAGTTATTCGATCACTGAAGCTTTCTTT. Protein product: CASSSGQVSYSITEAFF. Complete variable domain (other parts from reference TRBV28 and TRBJ1-1): DVKVTQSSRYLVKRTGEKVFLECVQDMDHENMFWYRQDPGLGLRLIYFSYDVKMKEKGDIPEGYSVSREKKERFSLILESASTNQTSMYLCASSSGQVSYSITEAFFGQGTRLTVV.

The CDR3 spells CASSQWVGGRGLAKNIQYF. CDR3 bases: TGTGCCAGCAGCCAGTGGGTAGGAGGGCGCGGGCTAGCCAAAAACATTCAGTACTTC. The chain has TRBV3-1 (or the pseudogene TRBV3-2) and TRBJ2-4; D may be TRBD2 (6 bases). V dropped 3 bases and J dropped 0 bases, with 21 bases sitting between them. The CDR3 loop spans 19 amino acids. Germline loops: CDR1 LGHDT, CDR2 YNNKEL (reference sequence).

This sequence joins TRBV11-3 and TRBJ2-3; the D is unclear. The CDR3 totals 12 residues. V shed 4 bases and J shed 4 bases, with 6 bases lying between them. CDR1 SGHNT and CDR2 YENEEA come from the germline V gene. CDR3 in amino acids: CASSSSADTQYF. The DNA for the CDR3 is TGTGCCAGCAGCTCCTCCGCAGATACGCAGTATTTT.

The J gene is TRBJ2-7, the V gene TRBV2, with D tentatively TRBD1 (5 bases). Trimming took 2 bases from V and 1 from J, leaving 9 bases between them. Germline assignment: CDR1 SNHLY and CDR2 FYNNEI. The CDR3 sequence is 14 residues long. The DNA of the CDR3 is TGTGCCAGCAGTGAACAGGGTCCATCCTACGAGCAGTACTTC. Its translation: CASSEQGPSYEQYF.

CDR3 sequence reads: CASSLEGTATTDTQYF. The CDR3 DNA reads TGCGCCAGCAGCTTGGAGGGGACAGCCACCACAGATACGCAGTATTTT. This chain joins TRBV5-1 and TRBJ2-3, with 7 bases identical to TRBD1. Germline V gene sequence: CDR1 SGHRS, CDR2 YFSETQ. This CDR3 has 16 residues. V shed 0 bases, J shed 2 bases, and the junction held 6 bases outside the gene matches.

J is TRBJ1-4 and V is TRBV10-3, with 9 bases lining up with TRBD1. Trimming removed 6 bases from V and 5 bases from J; junction bases left unmatched: 1. The CDR3 length is 13 residues. The germline V gene encodes CDR1 ENHRY and CDR2 SYGVKD. This CDR3 is CAIRGQGNEKLFF. The CDR3 bases are TGTGCCATCAGAGGACAGGGGAATGAAAAACTGTTTTTT.